These 10 T cell receptor beta chains were sequenced from one sample in a study of OX40 agonist ivuxolimab in advanced cancers. The table came from immunoSEQ multiplex PCR; TCRdb's copy has only in-frame clones and leaves some out. Of about 48,000 clones listed, approximately 84% are singletons. The source material was CD4+ or CD8+ T cells sorted from blood, sampled in a trial of the OX40 agonist ivuxolimab. The receptor set was obtained from an adult with an advanced solid tumor such as melanoma, head and neck, liver or kidney cancer.

V and J are TRBV18 and TRBJ2-3; D is possibly TRBD1 or TRBD2 (5 bases each). The V and J ends lost 3 bases and 2 bases respectively, with 9 bases between them. Per germline, CDR1 KGHSH and CDR2 LQKENI. This CDR3 is 14 amino acids long. The CDR3 DNA is TGTGCCAGCTCACCGCCGGGGACCACAGATACGCAGTATTTT. Protein product: CASSPPGTTDTQYF.

The V and J genes are TRBV19 and TRBJ2-7; perhaps TRBD2 as D (6 bases). The CDR3 covers 13 residues. V lost 7 bases and J 3 bases, leaving 13 bases between the germline ends. Germline lookup yields CDR1 LNHDA and CDR2 SQIVND (reference sequence). The CDR3: CASTRTTGYEQYF. In DNA form, the CDR3 reads TGTGCCAGTACGAGGACTACGGGCTACGAGCAGTACTTC.

The genes are TRBV6-4 and TRBJ2-1; D may match TRBD1 or TRBD2 (5 bases each). This CDR3 spans 13 amino acids. V was pared by 6 bases and J by 9 bases, with 15 bases between. Germline V CDR1 and CDR2: MRHNA, SNTAGT. In nucleotides, the CDR3 is TGTGCCAGCAGCTATGAAGGTGGGGGTGAGCAGTTCTTC. Its protein product is CASSYEGGGEQFF.

The chain uses TRBV7-9 and TRBJ2-3; 9 bases are a match to TRBD1. The CDR3 length is 15 residues. Germline lookup yields CDR1 SEHNR and CDR2 FQNEAQ (reference sequence). Trimming removed 8 bases from V and 2 bases from J; junction bases left unmatched: 8. This CDR3 reads CASQHRDRVTDTQYF. In DNA, the CDR3 is TGTGCCAGCCAACATCGGGACAGGGTCACAGATACGCAGTATTTT.

The chain recombines TRBV30 with TRBJ1-5; D remains unclear. The CDR3 runs to 13 residues. CDR1 is GTSNPN, CDR2 SVGIG, per germline (reference sequence). V was pared by 3 bases and J by 4 bases, with 10 bases between. CDR3 protein: CAWSRSGNQPQHF. CDR3 bases: TGTGCCTGGAGCCGGAGTGGAAATCAGCCCCAGCATTTT.

The gene calls are TRBV2 and TRBJ2-5; TRBD1 agrees at 8 bases. The germline V gene has CDR1 SNHLY and CDR2 FYNNEI. The CDR3 is made up of 13 amino acids. V gave up 5 bases and J gave up 7 bases; unmatched junction bases: 6. CDR3 in DNA: TGTGCCAGCAGTCAAGGACAGGGTTTGACCCAGTACTTC. Translating it yields CASSQGQGLTQYF.

CDR3 sequence (DNA): TGTGCCACCAGCAGGGGTCAAGAGACCCAGTACTTC. Protein: CATSRGQETQYF. The chain is built from TRBV15 and TRBJ2-5; D not resolved. Germline assignment: CDR1 LNHNV and CDR2 YYDKDF (reference sequence). CDR3 size: 12 residues. The germline V and J ends were trimmed by 3 bases and 2 bases, with 4 bases remaining between them.

The chain couples TRBV7-9 to TRBJ2-5, with D unclear. V dropped 5 bases and J dropped 1 base, with 11 bases sitting between them. The CDR3 runs 14 residues. Germline CDR1 reads SEHNR; CDR2 reads FQNEAQ (reference sequence). DNA for the CDR3: TGTGCCAGCAGCGCGGCACCGCCCCAAGAGACCCAGTACTTC. It codes for CASSAAPPQETQYF. Looking up the rest from reference TRBV7-9 and TRBJ2-5 gives the full variable domain: DTGVSQNPRHKITKRGQNVTFRCDPISEHNRLYWYRQTLGQGPEFLTYFQNEAQLEKSRLLSDRFSAERPKGSFSTLEIQRTEQGDSAMYLCASSAAPPQETQYFGPGTRLLVL.

The count of this clone is one. This rearrangement joins TRBV10-3 to TRBJ2-1; no clear D gene. CDR3 length equals 12 residues. Per the germline V gene, CDR1 is ENHRY and CDR2 is SYGVKD. Trimming took off 6 bases at V and 5 bases at J, with 8 bases between the two ends. The CDR3 sequence: CAIREANNEQFF. The DNA of the CDR3 is TGTGCCATCAGGGAAGCCAACAATGAGCAGTTCTTC.

The chain is built from TRBV4-2 and TRBJ2-5; no reliable D call. Trimming stripped 0 bases from V and 5 bases from J, with 10 bases between. CDR3 length: 14 amino acids. Germline CDR1 and CDR2: LGHNA and YNFKEQ. The CDR3, as DNA: TGTGCCAGCAGCCAAGAGTTGATGGGCGAGACCCAGTACTTC. It translates to CASSQELMGETQYF.